The sequence of this TCR beta chain was determined in a study of cytomegalovirus exposure and HLA in healthy donors. Study-wide points: Association of a missense DCLRE1C variant with TCR beta V- and J-gene trimming was reported in a later analysis.

Concerning this clone: The antigen remains undetermined.

Both 60 Vbeta primers and 13 Jbeta primers went into the PCR. The table came from immunoSEQ multiplex PCR; TCRdb's copy has only in-frame clones and leaves some out. The sample has 150,000 to 200,000 clones, under 90% seen once; the top ten hold 6.5% to 8.5%. The sequence was obtained from a man aged 30-40 years in good health and CMV-seropositive. The sample was PBMCs.

The CDR3 DNA reads TGTGCCAGCAGCTTGGTGGTAGGACTAGCGGAAGAGACCCAGTACTTC. This codes for CASSLVVGLAEETQYF. The rearrangement links TRBV5-4 to TRBJ2-5; 10 bases align to TRBD2. Germline loops: CDR1 SGHNT, CDR2 YYREEE (reference sequence). There are 16 residues in the CDR3. Trimming took 0 bases from V and 3 from J; bases not matched to a gene: 5.